This TCR beta chain was found in a study of control samples from healthy donors and cancer patients. This table comes from immunoSEQ multiplex PCR, and its TCRdb copy is limited to in-frame clones, with some not included. The data contain some 120,000 clones, over 80% of them seen just once; the ten biggest clones take up around 0.6%. V gave up 7 bases and J gave up 9 bases, with 13 bases separating them. This CDR3 has 12 residues. This sequence joins TRBV12-3 or TRBV12-4 and TRBJ1-3; D perhaps matches TRBD1 (5 bases). This TCR was recovered from a man older than 75 with head and neck cancer. Sample: PBMCs. The CDR3 DNA reads TGTGCCAGCAACTGGGCGGGACCCACCATATATTTT. As protein: CASNWAGPTIYF.